The rows below give T cell receptor beta chains drawn from one sample of a study of early T cells in non-severe SARS-CoV-2 infection. TCRdb itself ran the 5' RACE reads through MiXCR, one entry per CDR3 protein. The sample consists of roughly 66,000 distinct CDR3 sequences, around 8.7% of them appearing once. The sequenced sample consisted of whole blood. Source of these receptors: an adult who was a healthcare worker with PCR-confirmed SARS-CoV-2 infection or an uninfected control (not recorded which). Each CDR3 is given with its conserved first and last residue. Each record gives: clone size, D gene, J gene, V gene, CDR3 DNA, CDR3 protein. A D gene is named only where the DNA matches it firmly. Part of the rows lack a size; the others show once, few, many or a class for expanded clones.

few | . | TRBJ2-3 | TRBV4-1 | TGCGCCAACAGCCTCTCGGAGACTAGCACAGATACGCAGTATTTT | CANSLSETSTDTQYF
many | . | TRBJ1-1 | TRBV27 | TGTCTCGACACGTGCGAAGCTTTCTTT | CLDTCEAFF
medium-sized | . | TRBJ2-1 | TRBV5-1 | TGCGCCAGCAGCTTGGCCGGGACCCACAATGAGCAGTTCTTC | CASSLAGTHNEQFF
. | TRBD1 | TRBJ2-1 | TRBV24-1 | TGTGCCACCAGTGACCACAGGGGGTATGAGCAGTTCTTC | CATSDHRGYEQFF
. | . | TRBJ2-2 | TRBV6-1 | TGTGCCAGCCGGACGACTAGCACCGGGGAGCTGTTTTTT | CASRTTSTGELFF
many | . | TRBJ2-1 | TRBV7-2 | TGTGCCAGCAGCTTAATCCTTAGCTCCTACAATGAGCAGTTCTTC | CASSLILSSYNEQFF
few | TRBD2 | TRBJ2-1 | TRBV4-3 | TGCGCCAGCAGCCCCAAGACAACGGGAGGATACAATGAGCAGTTCTTC | CASSPKTTGGYNEQFF
. | TRBD1 | TRBJ2-3 | TRBV5-6 | TGTGCCAGCAGCTTGGACAGGGGTAGCACAGATACGCAGTATTTT | CASSLDRGSTDTQYF
. | TRBD2 | TRBJ2-7 | TRBV7-9 | TGTGCCAGCAGCTCCGGTAGCGGGAGGTTCGACTCCTACGAGCAGTACTTC | CASSSGSGRFDSYEQYF
few | . | TRBJ2-4 | TRBV28 | TGTGCCAGCACCCACAGGAGGTTTGGGGTAGCCAAAAACATTCAGTACTTC | CASTHRRFGVAKNIQYF
many | . | TRBJ1-3 | TRBV6-7 | TGTGCCAGCAGTCCCCTCCCAGGGACGGATGTCCGCGGAAACACCATATATTTT | CASSPLPGTDVRGNTIYF
few | TRBD2 | TRBJ2-7 | TRBV6-2/TRBV6-3 | TGTGCCAGCAGCCTCTTAGGGCTAGCGGACTACGAGCAGTACTTC | CASSLLGLADYEQYF